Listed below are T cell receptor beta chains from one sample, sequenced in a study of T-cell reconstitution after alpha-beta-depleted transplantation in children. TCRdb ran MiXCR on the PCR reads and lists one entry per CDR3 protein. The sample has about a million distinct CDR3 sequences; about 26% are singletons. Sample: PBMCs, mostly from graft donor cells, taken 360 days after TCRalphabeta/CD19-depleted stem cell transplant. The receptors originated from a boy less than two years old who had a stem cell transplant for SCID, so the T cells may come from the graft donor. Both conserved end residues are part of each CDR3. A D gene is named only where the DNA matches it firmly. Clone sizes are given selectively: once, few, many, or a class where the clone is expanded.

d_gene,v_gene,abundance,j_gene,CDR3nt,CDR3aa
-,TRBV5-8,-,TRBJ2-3,TGTGCCAGCAGCTGGCGGGACAGTAGCACAGATACGCAGTATTTT,CASSWRDSSTDTQYF
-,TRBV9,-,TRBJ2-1,TGTGCCAGCAGCGTAGCGGGGTCCTGGGGGGATGAGCAGTTCTTC,CASSVAGSWGDEQFF
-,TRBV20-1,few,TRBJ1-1,TGCAGTGCTCGAACCCGGGGTCACCCAAGCGTTTCGTGG,CSARTRGHPSVSW
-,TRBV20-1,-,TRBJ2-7,TGCAGTGCTAGAGGTGGACAGAGAGTCTACGAGCAGTACTTC,CSARGGQRVYEQYF
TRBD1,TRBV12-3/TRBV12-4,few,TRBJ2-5,TGTGCCAGCAGTTTAGGACCCCGCAGGGGGAAGTGGGAGACCCAGTACTTC,CASSLGPRRGKWETQYF
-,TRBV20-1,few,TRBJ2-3,TGCAGTGCTGGGGGGGCGTTGGCAGATACGCAGTATTTT,CSAGGALADTQYF
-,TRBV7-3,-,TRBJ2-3,TGTGCCAGCCGAGCCATCTCTAGCACAGATACGCAGTATTTT,CASRAISSTDTQYF
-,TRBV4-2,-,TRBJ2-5,TGTGCCAGCAGCCAAGAGGGCCTGACTGTAGGCGAGACCCAGTACTTC,CASSQEGLTVGETQYF
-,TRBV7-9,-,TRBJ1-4,TGTGCCAGCAGCTTATCCCAACCGGCTTACGGGAATGAAAAACTGTTTTTT,CASSLSQPAYGNEKLFF
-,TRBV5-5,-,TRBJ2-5,TGTGCCAGCAGCATGGGACGGTTACAAGAGACCCAGTACTTC,CASSMGRLQETQYF
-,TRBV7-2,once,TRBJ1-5,TGTGCCAGCAGCTTAGCGGTCGAGGTGCCCCAGCATTTT,CASSLAVEVPQHF